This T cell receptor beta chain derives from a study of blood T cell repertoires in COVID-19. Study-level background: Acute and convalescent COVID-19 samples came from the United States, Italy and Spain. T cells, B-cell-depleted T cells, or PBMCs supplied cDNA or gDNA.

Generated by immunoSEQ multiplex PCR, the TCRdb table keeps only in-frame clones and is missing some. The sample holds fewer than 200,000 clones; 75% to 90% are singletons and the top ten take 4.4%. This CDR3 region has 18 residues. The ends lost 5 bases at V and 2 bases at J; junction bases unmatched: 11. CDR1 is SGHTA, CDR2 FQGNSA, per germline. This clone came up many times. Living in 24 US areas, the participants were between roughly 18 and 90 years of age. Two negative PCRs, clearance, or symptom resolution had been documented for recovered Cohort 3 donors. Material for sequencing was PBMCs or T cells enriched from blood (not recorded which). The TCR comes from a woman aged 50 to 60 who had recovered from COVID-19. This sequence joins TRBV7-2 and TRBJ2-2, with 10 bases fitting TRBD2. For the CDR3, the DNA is TGTGCCAGCAGCGCCCGCCCCCCACTAGCGGGAAACACCGGGGAGCTGTTTTTT. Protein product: CASSARPPLAGNTGELFF.